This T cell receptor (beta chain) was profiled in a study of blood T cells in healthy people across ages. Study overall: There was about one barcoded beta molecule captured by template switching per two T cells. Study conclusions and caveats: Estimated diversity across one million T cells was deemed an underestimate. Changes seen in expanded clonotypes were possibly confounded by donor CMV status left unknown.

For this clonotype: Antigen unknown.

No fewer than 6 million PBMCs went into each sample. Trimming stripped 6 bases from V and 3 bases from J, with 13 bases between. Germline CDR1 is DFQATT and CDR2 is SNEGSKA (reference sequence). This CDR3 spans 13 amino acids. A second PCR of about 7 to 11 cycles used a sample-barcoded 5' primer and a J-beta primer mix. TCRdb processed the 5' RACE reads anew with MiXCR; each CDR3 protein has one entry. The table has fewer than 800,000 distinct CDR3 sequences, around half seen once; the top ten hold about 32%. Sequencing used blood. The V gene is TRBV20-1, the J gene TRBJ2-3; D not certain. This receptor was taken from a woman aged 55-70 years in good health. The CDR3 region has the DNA TGCAGTGCCCCCCCTGGCGCTACAGATACGCAGTATTTT. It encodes CSAPPGATDTQYF.